A single sample gave rise to the 31 T cell receptor beta chains below, sequenced in a study of memory CD4+ T cells and cytomegalovirus serostatus. Only in-frame clones appear in the TCRdb table, and some are missing; sequencing was by immunoSEQ multiplex PCR. The sample lists approximately 40,000 clones, over 60% occurring once. Single viable CD3+CD4+CD8-CD45RO+ cells were sorted as the memory CD4+ T cells. The sequenced sample consisted of memory CD4+ T cells from blood. The receptors originated from an adult in good health and CMV-seronegative.

The chain uses TRBV18 and TRBJ2-3; D perhaps matches TRBD1 (6 bases). The germline V gene encodes CDR1 KGHSH and CDR2 LQKENI. This CDR3 has 15 amino acids. V was shortened by 4 bases and J by 1 base, with 12 bases between the two germline ends. CDR3 DNA sequence: TGTGCCAGCTCACAAGGGGGAATCGGCACAGATACGCAGTATTTT. Translating gives CASSQGGIGTDTQYF.

V gene TRBV5-8 combines with J gene TRBJ2-3; D is perhaps TRBD1 (6 bases). Germline V lookup: CDR1 SGHTS, CDR2 YDEGEE. This CDR3 region has 12 residues. The ends were cut back, 5 bases at V and 11 bases at J, with 15 bases in the middle. CDR3 residues: CASSFYRERQYF. DNA for the CDR3: TGTGCCAGCAGTTTCTACAGGGAGCGGCAGTATTTT.

This clone was picked up a small number of times. V gene TRBV11-3 combines with J gene TRBJ1-2, with D possibly being TRBD1 (5 bases). Germline assignment: CDR1 SGHNT and CDR2 YENEEA. This CDR3 spans 13 amino acids. V shed 0 bases and J shed 4 bases, with 6 bases lying between them. CDR3 protein: CASSLDTGYGYTF. The CDR3 coding sequence is TGTGCCAGCAGCTTAGACACAGGCTATGGCTACACCTTC.

The V call is TRBV6-5, the J call TRBJ2-7, with TRBD2 matching over 7 bases. The J segment lost 0 bases and the V segment lost 5 bases, leaving 7 bases of the junction unmatched. The CDR3 sequence is 15 residues long. CDR1 is MNHEY and CDR2 is SVGAGI in the germline V gene. CDR3 bases: TGTGCCAGCAGTCGCCTCGGGGGGTTCTCCTACGAGCAGTACTTC. Protein sequence: CASSRLGGFSYEQYF.

The gene calls are TRBV6-1 and TRBJ2-1; D call uncertain. CDR1 is MNHNS, CDR2 SASEGT, per germline. This CDR3 is built from 11 residues. V gave up 7 bases and J gave up 4 bases, with 5 bases separating them. CDR3 DNA sequence: TGTGCCAGCACCGAGTACAATGAGCAGTTCTTC. It translates to CASTEYNEQFF.

J is TRBJ2-7 and V is TRBV6-5, with no clear D. V dropped 7 bases and J dropped 5 bases, with 9 bases sitting between them. Germline V gene data show CDR1 as MNHEY and CDR2 as SVGAGI. This CDR3 spans 11 amino acids. The CDR3: CASKGEDEQYF. CDR3 DNA sequence: TGTGCCAGCAAAGGCGAGGACGAGCAGTACTTC.

The chain joins TRBV15 to TRBJ1-2; D is perhaps TRBD1 (6 bases). The CDR3 runs 15 residues. V gave up 8 bases and J gave up 3 bases, with 19 bases separating them. The germline V gene has CDR1 LNHNV and CDR2 YYDKDF (reference sequence). DNA of the CDR3: TGTGCCACCCGGGATTTAGGGGGACTGGACTATGGCTACACCTTC. Protein sequence: CATRDLGGLDYGYTF.

The chain's CDR3 is CASSLAGRDPEQYF. CDR3 bases: TGTGCCAGCAGCTTGGCCGGCAGGGACCCCGAGCAGTACTTC. This chain connects TRBV5-4 to TRBJ2-7; the D call may be TRBD1 or TRBD2 (5 bases each). Per the germline V gene, CDR1 is SGHNT and CDR2 is YYREEE (reference sequence). Trimming took off 0 bases at V and 6 bases at J, with 13 bases between the two ends. This CDR3 has 14 residues.

J is TRBJ1-5 and V is TRBV11-2, with D possibly TRBD1 on 6 matching bases. The CDR3 covers 15 residues. Germline assignment: CDR1 SGHAT and CDR2 FQNNGV. The V end lost 5 bases, the J end lost 6 bases, and 17 bases lay between the germline ends. CDR3 DNA sequence: TGTGCCAGCAGCCCCGGAGGGGGGGCTGGTCAGCCCCAGCATTTT. Encoded protein: CASSPGGGAGQPQHF.

The V and J genes are TRBV7-9 and TRBJ1-6, with TRBD1 as a possible D gene (6 bases). The CDR3 has 13 residues. Germline CDR1 and CDR2: SEHNR and FQNEAQ (reference sequence). V lost 5 bases, J lost 10 bases, and 12 bases lay in between. The CDR3 nucleotides are TGTGCCAGCAGCCCGACAGGCTTGTCACCCCTCCACTTT. This sequence encodes CASSPTGLSPLHF.

By share, this clone counts as medium-sized. The V call is TRBV7-8, the J call TRBJ1-6; 7 nucleotides line up with TRBD1. The CDR3 sequence is 14 residues long. Germline trimming cut 5 bases from V and 6 bases from J; bases unmatched to any gene: 4. CDR1 is SGHVS and CDR2 is FQNEAQ in the germline V gene. CDR3 nucleotide sequence: TGTGCCAGCAGCCCTGACAGGGTTAATTCACCCCTCCACTTT. Protein product: CASSPDRVNSPLHF.

The rearrangement links TRBV14 to TRBJ2-1, with D tentatively TRBD1 or TRBD2 (5 bases each). Between the trimmed V and J ends, which lost 0 bases and 4 bases, there was a span of 10 bases. The CDR3 spans 15 residues. Germline-derived CDR1 and CDR2 are SGHDN and FVKESK. The CDR3 DNA follows: TGTGCCAGCAGCCAAGAGGGACCCATATACAATGAGCAGTTCTTC. It codes for CASSQEGPIYNEQFF.

J is TRBJ1-1 and V is TRBV11-1; 7 positions agree with TRBD1. V was clipped by 6 bases and J by 0 bases; unmatched bases: 10. Germline V gene lookup returns CDR1 SGHAT and CDR2 FQDESV (reference sequence). The CDR3 runs 16 residues. The CDR3: CASRGDRWAMNTEAFF. The CDR3 nucleotides are TGTGCCAGCAGGGGGGACAGATGGGCGATGAACACTGAAGCTTTCTTT.

This chain joins TRBV27 and TRBJ1-2; TRBD1 matches 7 bases. The junction had 10 bases not matched to a gene; V was cut back by 6 bases and J by 3 bases. Looked up from germline, CDR1 is MNHEY and CDR2 is SMNVEV (reference sequence). CDR3 length: 15 amino acids. CDR3 nucleotides: TGTGCCAGCAGCCCCTCGACAGGGAGGGACTATGGCTACACCTTC. Translated, it gives CASSPSTGRDYGYTF.

The chain has TRBV2 and TRBJ2-6; D is unresolved. V lost 4 bases to trimming and J lost 1 base, with 2 bases between them. Germline CDR1 is SNHLY and CDR2 is FYNNEI. This CDR3 region has 13 residues. For the CDR3, the DNA is TGTGCCAGCAGTGTTTCTGGGGCCAACGTCCTGACTTTC. Protein: CASSVSGANVLTF.

This clone was picked up a small number of times. This chain uses TRBV30 with TRBJ2-1; TRBD1 agrees at 8 bases. The CDR3 covers 14 residues. CDR1 is GTSNPN, CDR2 SVGIG, per germline (reference sequence). With V trimmed by 4 bases and J by 5 bases, 7 bases remained unmatched. DNA of the CDR3: TGTGCCTGGAACCAGGGACAGGCCGACAATGAGCAGTTCTTC. Protein product: CAWNQGQADNEQFF.

Comment on this clone: The junction and the germline gene differ at one end; a read error may be behind it. The CDR3 nucleotides read TGTGCCAGCAGCTTGGGAGCGAACTATGGCTACACCTTC. Translating gives CASSLGANYGYTF. The gene calls are TRBV5-1 and TRBJ1-2; D unresolved. CDR1 SGHRS and CDR2 YFSETQ come from the germline V gene. The length of the CDR3 is 13 residues.

The chain employs TRBV11-2 and TRBJ2-5, with a possible D match to TRBD1 (6 bases). Germline CDR1 is SGHAT and CDR2 is FQNNGV. Trimming shortened V by 0 bases and J by 4 bases, and 12 bases separated the two germline ends. The CDR3 runs 15 residues. The CDR3 nucleotides are TGTGCCAGCAGCTTAGAAATACAGGGATCAGAGACCCAGTACTTC. Protein product: CASSLEIQGSETQYF. Together with reference TRBV11-2 and TRBJ2-5, the CDR3 gives the full variable domain: EAGVAQSPRYKIIEKRQSVAFWCNPISGHATLYWYQQILGQGPKLLIQFQNNGVVDDSQLPKDRFSAERLKGVDSTLKIQPAKLEDSAVYLCASSLEIQGSETQYFGPGTRLLVL.

This clone has just one count. The CDR3 sequence is CASSGQGDNQPQHF. The CDR3 region has the DNA TGTGCCAGCAGTGGACAGGGGGACAATCAGCCCCAGCATTTT. The chain combines TRBV6-5 with TRBJ1-5; 10 positions agree with TRBD1. Germline V gives CDR1 MNHEY, CDR2 SVGAGI. V lost 5 bases and J lost 3; bases outside the gene matches: 1. The CDR3 extends over 14 amino acids.

This clone is termed medium-sized (0.01 to 0.1%). The chain joins TRBV30 to TRBJ1-1, with D hard to call. Germline lookup yields CDR1 GTSNPN and CDR2 SVGIG (reference sequence). The CDR3 has 11 amino acids. V was cut by 7 bases and J by 4 bases, with 10 bases left in between. CDR3 DNA sequence: TGTGCCTCTGGGGTGGGCACTGAAGCTTTCTTT. Amino acids: CASGVGTEAFF. The complete variable domain, with remaining parts taken from reference TRBV30 and TRBJ1-1, reads SQTIHQWPATLVQPVGSPLSLECTVEGTSNPNLYWYRQAAGRGLQLLFYSVGIGQISSEVPQNLSASRPQDRQFILSSKKLLLSDSGFYLCASGVGTEAFFGQGTRLTVV.

CDR3 protein: CASSPLGATEAFF. In nucleotides, the CDR3 is TGTGCCAGCAGCCCCCTGGGGGCGACTGAAGCTTTCTTT. The chain couples TRBV5-6 to TRBJ1-1, with a weak D call TRBD1 (6 bases). The length of the CDR3 is 13 residues. Germline CDR1 reads SGHDT; CDR2 reads YYEEEE. The germline V and J ends were trimmed by 4 bases and 5 bases, with 12 bases remaining between them.

The chain joins TRBV28 to TRBJ1-5, with D unclear. This CDR3 spans 12 amino acids. V was clipped by 6 bases and J by 8 bases, with 11 bases between them. Germline values: CDR1 MDHEN, CDR2 SYDVKM. Written as DNA, the CDR3 is TGTGCCAGCAGCCTCCGTGCAGAGCCCCAGCATTTT. Protein sequence: CASSLRAEPQHF.

The rearrangement links TRBV6-6 to TRBJ2-3, with 7 bases fitting TRBD1. The CDR3 totals 13 residues. CDR1 is MNHNY, CDR2 SVGAGI, per germline (reference sequence). V lost 6 bases to trimming and J lost 0 bases; unmatched junction nucleotides: 0. CDR3 loop: CASRDRSTDTQYF. The CDR3 coding sequence is TGTGCCAGCAGGGACAGGAGCACAGATACGCAGTATTTT.

V usage is TRBV19 and J usage is TRBJ2-7, with D possibly being TRBD1 (6 bases). V lost 4 bases to trimming and J lost 1 base, with 20 bases between them. The CDR3 totals 17 residues. Germline V gene data show CDR1 as LNHDA and CDR2 as SQIVND (reference sequence). The CDR3 reads CASSTRQVGIRSYEQYF. DNA for the CDR3: TGTGCCAGTAGTACACGACAGGTGGGGATCAGGTCCTACGAGCAGTACTTC.

The J gene is TRBJ1-4, the V gene TRBV15, with a tentative D call TRBD1 (5 bases). This CDR3 contains 14 residues. Germline CDR1 and CDR2: LNHNV and YYDKDF (reference sequence). Trimming cost V 0 bases and J 10 bases, with 12 bases left between them. The CDR3, as DNA: TGTGCCACCAGCAGAGATGCCATAAGGGGAAAACTGTTTTTT. This encodes CATSRDAIRGKLFF.

The chain links TRBV5-4 to TRBJ2-5; the match to TRBD2 covers 9 bases. CDR1 SGHNT and CDR2 YYREEE come from the germline V gene (reference sequence). The CDR3 totals 16 residues. V shed 0 bases, J shed 7 bases, and the junction held 10 bases outside the gene matches. CDR3 in amino acids: CASSLGLAGILGTQYF. In DNA form, the CDR3 reads TGTGCCAGCAGCTTGGGGCTAGCGGGGATACTGGGGACCCAGTACTTC.

This chain connects TRBV6-5 to TRBJ1-2; TRBD1 matches at 7 bases. Losses at the gene ends were 10 bases for V and 7 bases for J; bases not matched to a gene: 9. The CDR3 has 12 amino acids. The germline V gene has CDR1 MNHEY and CDR2 SVGAGI. The CDR3 protein is CATYGQAGGYTF. CDR3 nucleotides: TGTGCCACATACGGACAGGCGGGTGGCTACACCTTC.

The count of this clone is one. The chain recombines TRBV5-1 with TRBJ1-5, with 11 bases aligning to TRBD1. This CDR3 spans 20 amino acids. After removal of 0 bases from V and 2 bases from J, the junction contained 13 bases not matched to a gene. Germline V gene lookup returns CDR1 SGHRS and CDR2 YFSETQ. CDR3 in amino acids: CASSLAPLGTGQGGNQPQHF. The CDR3, as DNA: TGCGCCAGCAGCTTGGCCCCCTTGGGCACGGGACAGGGGGGCAATCAGCCCCAGCATTTT.

This clone appeared a single time. The V call is TRBV11-3, the J call TRBJ2-7; D is undetermined. CDR1 SGHNT and CDR2 YENEEA come from the germline V gene. The length of the CDR3 is 13 residues. The ends were cut back, 2 bases at V and 7 bases at J, with 12 bases in the middle. Here the CDR3 DNA reads TGTGCCAGCAGCTTACCTTTTTTCGGGGAGCAGTACTTC. Its translation is CASSLPFFGEQYF.

V and J are TRBV7-9 and TRBJ2-3; no clear D gene. Trimming stripped 5 bases from V and 4 bases from J, with 7 bases between. CDR1 is SEHNR, CDR2 FQNEAQ, per germline (reference sequence). The CDR3 is 12 amino acids. For the CDR3, the DNA is TGTGCCAGCAGCATCTACTCAGATACGCAGTATTTT. Translated: CASSIYSDTQYF.

CDR3 region: CSASTGLDYGYTF. The CDR3 DNA reads as TGCAGCGCCTCAACAGGTTTGGACTATGGCTACACCTTC. J is TRBJ1-2 and V is TRBV29-1, with D possibly being TRBD1 (5 bases). Trimming took off 7 bases at V and 3 bases at J, with 15 bases between the two ends. The CDR3 spans 13 residues. The germline CDR1 and CDR2 sequences are SQVTM and ANQGSEA.